This T cell receptor (beta chain) stems from a study of T cell repertoires in ileal Crohn's disease. At the level of the study: Surgery for a complication: stricturing in 61%, penetrating in roughly 40%. Study observations and caveats: Clonal expansions were more frequent in active smokers than non-smokers at surgery. Mucosal expansions were suggested to be mainly CD8 T cells.

Produced via immunoSEQ multiplex PCR; TCRdb's table is partial and in-frame only. The profile covers roughly 13,000 clones, with around nine tenths appearing a single time and 3.5% to 4.5% taken by the ten largest. This clone has more than one count but fewer than ten. The antigen is not known. Sequencing was carried out using ileal tissue. The origin of this receptor is an adult with Crohn's disease.

The CDR3 DNA reads TGCAGCGTTGAGACTAGCGACTACGAGCAGTACTTC. It specifies CSVETSDYEQYF. The chain recombines TRBV29-1 with TRBJ2-7; TRBD2 aligns across 8 bases. Trimming at V came to 3 bases and at J to 3 bases, leaving 1 base not matched to a gene. This CDR3 is built from 12 residues. Germline lookup yields CDR1 SQVTM and CDR2 ANQGSEA.